One and the same sample provided the 10 T cell receptor beta chains below, sequenced in a study of blood T cell repertoires in COVID-19. Clones were sequenced by immunoSEQ multiplex PCR, and TCRdb holds only the in-frame ones, with some missing. Of some 74,000 clones detected, approximately 80% appear once; the ten largest clones hold approximately 12%. The material sequenced was peripheral blood. These receptors all stem from a human donor in a cohort sampled during active COVID-19.

This chain links TRBV28 with TRBJ2-5; D gene uncertain. This CDR3 spans 12 amino acids. V gave up 6 bases and J gave up 5 bases, with 10 bases separating them. Looked up from germline, CDR1 is MDHEN and CDR2 is SYDVKM. This chain's CDR3 is CASSPKRETQYF. In DNA, the CDR3 is TGTGCCAGCAGCCCGAAGAGGGAGACCCAGTACTTC.

The rearrangement links TRBV19 to TRBJ2-6; no reliable D call. The V end lost 4 bases, the J end lost 3 bases, and 4 bases lay between the germline ends. CDR1 LNHDA and CDR2 SQIVND come from the germline V gene (reference sequence). The CDR3 spans 13 residues. The CDR3 bases are TGTGCCAGTAGTAGACTTGGGGCCAACGTCCTGACTTTC. Protein sequence: CASSRLGANVLTF.

The chain combines TRBV15 with TRBJ1-1, with D possibly matching TRBD1 (5 bases). The CDR3 is made up of 14 amino acids. The germline gives CDR1 LNHNV, CDR2 YYDKDF (reference sequence). V lost 1 base and J 1 base, leaving 7 bases between the germline ends. The CDR3 is CATSRAGGNTEAFF. The DNA for the CDR3 is TGTGCCACCAGCAGAGCCGGGGGGAACACTGAAGCTTTCTTT.

The rearrangement uses TRBV5-6 and TRBJ2-5; D remains unclear. Between the trimmed V and J ends, which lost 3 bases and 1 base, there was a span of 7 bases. Germline-derived CDR1 and CDR2 are SGHDT and YYEEEE. This CDR3 comprises 13 residues. This CDR3 is CASSSFSQETQYF. The CDR3 nucleotides read TGTGCCAGCAGCTCCTTCTCCCAAGAGACCCAGTACTTC.

This chain uses TRBV7-9 with TRBJ2-7; 8 bases agree with TRBD1. CDR3 size: 15 residues. The trim removed 5 bases at V and 3 bases at J, leaving 9 bases unmatched. The germline gives CDR1 SEHNR, CDR2 FQNEAQ (reference sequence). CDR3 amino acids: CASSTWDRSNYEQYV. The CDR3, as DNA: TGTGCCAGCAGCACCTGGGACAGGTCCAACTACGAGCAGTACGTC.

The V gene is TRBV24-1, the J gene TRBJ2-1; D possibly corresponds to TRBD1 (6 bases). The V end was cut by 10 bases, the J end by 4 bases, with 16 bases between. The germline CDR1 and CDR2 sequences are KGHDR and SFDVKD. This CDR3 is built from 14 residues. The chain's CDR3 is CATRGSGGYNEQFF. As DNA, the CDR3 is TGTGCCACGAGGGGGAGCGGCGGATACAATGAGCAGTTCTTC.

This clone ranks as medium-sized. This chain connects TRBV19 to TRBJ1-1; TRBD1 matches at 9 bases. The germline V gene has CDR1 LNHDA and CDR2 SQIVND (reference sequence). J was trimmed by 4 bases and V by 1 base; bases with no gene match: 4. CDR3 length: 15 amino acids. The CDR3 coding sequence is TGTGCCAGTAGTATAGCCGGGACAGGGATCACTGAAGCTTTCTTT. Translation gives CASSIAGTGITEAFF. Full variable domain (remainder filled in from reference TRBV19 and TRBJ1-1): DGGITQSPKYLFRKEGQNVTLSCEQNLNHDAMYWYRQDPGQGLRLIYYSQIVNDFQKGDIAEGYSVSREKKESFPLTVTSAQKNPTAFYLCASSIAGTGITEAFFGQGTRLTVV.

The rearrangement uses TRBV27 and TRBJ1-2; D unclear. This CDR3 region has 16 residues. Germline V gene lookup returns CDR1 MNHEY and CDR2 SMNVEV (reference sequence). Trimming took 3 bases from V and 4 from J, leaving 18 bases between them. The CDR3, as DNA: TGTGCCAGCAGTTTGAGAGGGCCCCCACTAGGCTATGGCTACACCTTC. It translates to CASSLRGPPLGYGYTF.

The V gene is TRBV5-1, the J gene TRBJ1-1; D is unresolved. V lost 0 bases and J 2 bases, leaving 8 bases between the germline ends. The CDR3 runs to 14 residues. Germline loops: CDR1 SGHRS, CDR2 YFSETQ. CDR3 protein: CASSLGHRNTEAFF. CDR3 nucleotide sequence: TGCGCCAGCAGCTTGGGACATAGAAACACTGAAGCTTTCTTT.

This clone has just a few counts. V is TRBV19 and J is TRBJ1-5, with D possibly being TRBD1 (5 bases). With 3 bases removed from V and 1 base from J, the gap between germline ends came to 13 bases. The CDR3 extends over 16 amino acids. Germline assignment: CDR1 LNHDA and CDR2 SQIVND (reference sequence). The CDR3 protein is CASSIYRIESNQPQHF. The CDR3 DNA sequence: TGTGCCAGTAGTATTTACAGGATCGAGAGCAATCAGCCCCAGCATTTT. The full variable domain, in which reference TRBV19 and TRBJ1-5 provide the parts outside the CDR3, is DGGITQSPKYLFRKEGQNVTLSCEQNLNHDAMYWYRQDPGQGLRLIYYSQIVNDFQKGDIAEGYSVSREKKESFPLTVTSAQKNPTAFYLCASSIYRIESNQPQHFGDGTRLSIL.